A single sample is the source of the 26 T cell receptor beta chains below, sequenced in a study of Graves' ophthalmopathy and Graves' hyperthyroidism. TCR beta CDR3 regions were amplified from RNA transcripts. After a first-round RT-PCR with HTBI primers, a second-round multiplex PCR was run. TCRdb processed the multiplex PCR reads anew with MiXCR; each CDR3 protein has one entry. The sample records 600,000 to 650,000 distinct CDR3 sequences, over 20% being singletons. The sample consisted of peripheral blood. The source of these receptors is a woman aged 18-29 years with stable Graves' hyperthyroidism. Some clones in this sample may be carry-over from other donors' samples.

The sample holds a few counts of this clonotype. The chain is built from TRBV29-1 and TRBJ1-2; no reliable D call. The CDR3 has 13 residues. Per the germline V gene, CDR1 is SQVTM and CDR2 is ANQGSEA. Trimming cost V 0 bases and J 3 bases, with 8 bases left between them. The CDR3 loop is CSVEDQGDYGYTF. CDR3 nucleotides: TGCAGCGTTGAAGATCAAGGAGACTATGGCTACACCTTC.

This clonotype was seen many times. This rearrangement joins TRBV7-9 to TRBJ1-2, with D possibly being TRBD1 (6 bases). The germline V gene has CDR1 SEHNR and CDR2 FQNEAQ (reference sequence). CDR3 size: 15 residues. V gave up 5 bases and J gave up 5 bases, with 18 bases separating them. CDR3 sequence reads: CASSDGTTGLYGYTF. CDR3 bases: TGTGCCAGCAGCGACGGCACGACAGGCCTTTATGGCTACACCTTC.

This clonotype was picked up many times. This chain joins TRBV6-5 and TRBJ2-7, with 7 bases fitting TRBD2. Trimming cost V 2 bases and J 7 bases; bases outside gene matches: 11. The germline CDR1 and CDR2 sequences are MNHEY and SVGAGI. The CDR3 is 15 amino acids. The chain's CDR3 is CASSYRGRDFDEQYF. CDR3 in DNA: TGTGCCAGCAGTTACCGGGGGAGGGATTTTGATGAGCAGTACTTC.

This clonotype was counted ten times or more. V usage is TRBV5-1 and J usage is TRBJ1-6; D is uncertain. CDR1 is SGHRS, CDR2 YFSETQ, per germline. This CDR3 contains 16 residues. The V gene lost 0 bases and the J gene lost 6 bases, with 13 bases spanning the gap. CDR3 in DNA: TGCGCCAGCAGCTTGGCCTTTCGTCAGGCTAATTCACCCCTCCACTTT. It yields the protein CASSLAFRQANSPLHF.

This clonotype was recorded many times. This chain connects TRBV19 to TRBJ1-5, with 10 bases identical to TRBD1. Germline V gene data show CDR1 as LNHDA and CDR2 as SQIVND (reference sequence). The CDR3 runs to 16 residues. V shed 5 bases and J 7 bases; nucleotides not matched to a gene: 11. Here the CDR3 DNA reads TGTGCCAGTAGTGCCCTGGGGACAGGGGAAGGGCAGCCCCAGCATTTT. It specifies CASSALGTGEGQPQHF.

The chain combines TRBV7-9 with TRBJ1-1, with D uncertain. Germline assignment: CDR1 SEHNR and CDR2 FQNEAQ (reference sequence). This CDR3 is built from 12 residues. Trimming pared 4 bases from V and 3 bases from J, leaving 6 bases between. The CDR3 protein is CASSYLYTEAFF. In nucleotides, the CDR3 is TGTGCCAGCAGCTATCTATACACTGAAGCTTTCTTT.

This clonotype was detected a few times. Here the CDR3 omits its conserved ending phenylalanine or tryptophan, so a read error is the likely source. CDR3 amino acids: CASSKGANSNYGYTL. The CDR3 DNA sequence: TGTGCCAGCAGCAAAGGAGCTAATTCTAACTATGGCTACACCCTC. The rearrangement links TRBV7-9 to TRBJ1-2; D remains ambiguous. Germline V gene sequence: CDR1 SEHNR, CDR2 FQNEAQ (reference sequence). V lost 5 bases to trimming and J lost 0 bases, with 13 bases between them. The CDR3 has 15 amino acids.

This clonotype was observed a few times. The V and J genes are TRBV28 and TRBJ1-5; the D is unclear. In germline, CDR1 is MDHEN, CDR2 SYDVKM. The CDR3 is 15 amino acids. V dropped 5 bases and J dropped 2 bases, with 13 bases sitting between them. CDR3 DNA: TGTGCCAGCAGTAGCGATACTTTGGGCAATCAGCCCCAGCATTTT. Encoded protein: CASSSDTLGNQPQHF.

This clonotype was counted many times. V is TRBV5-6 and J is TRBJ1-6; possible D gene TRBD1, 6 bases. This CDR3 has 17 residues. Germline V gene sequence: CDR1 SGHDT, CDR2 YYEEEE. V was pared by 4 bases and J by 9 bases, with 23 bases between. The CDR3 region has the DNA TGTGCCAGCAGCCGCCTACTAGGGGGTGACCGTGTTTCACCCCTCCACTTT. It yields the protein CASSRLLGGDRVSPLHF.

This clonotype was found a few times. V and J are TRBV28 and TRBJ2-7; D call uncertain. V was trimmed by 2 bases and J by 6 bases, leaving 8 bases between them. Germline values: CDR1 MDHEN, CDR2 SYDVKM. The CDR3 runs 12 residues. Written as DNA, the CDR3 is TGTGCCAGCAGTTTACGGGCGGCCGAGCAGTACTTC. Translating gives CASSLRAAEQYF. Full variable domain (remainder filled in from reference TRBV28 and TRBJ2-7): DVKVTQSSRYLVKRTGEKVFLECVQDMDHENMFWYRQDPGLGLRLIYFSYDVKMKEKGDIPEGYSVSREKKERFSLILESASTNQTSMYLCASSLRAAEQYFGPGTRLTVT.

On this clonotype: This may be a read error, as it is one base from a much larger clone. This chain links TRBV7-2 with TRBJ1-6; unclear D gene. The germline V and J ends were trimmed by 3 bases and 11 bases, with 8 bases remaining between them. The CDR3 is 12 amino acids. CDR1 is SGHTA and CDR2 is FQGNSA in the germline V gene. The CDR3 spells CASSFLYAPLHF. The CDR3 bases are TGTGCCAGCAGCTTCCTCTATGCACCCCTCCACTTT.

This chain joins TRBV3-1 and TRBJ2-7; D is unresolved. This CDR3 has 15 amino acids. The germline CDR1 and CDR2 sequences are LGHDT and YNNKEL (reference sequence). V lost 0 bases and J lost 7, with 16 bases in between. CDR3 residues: CASSQELNTVGEQYF. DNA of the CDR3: TGTGCCAGCAGCCAAGAGTTGAACACGGTGGGGGAGCAGTACTTC.

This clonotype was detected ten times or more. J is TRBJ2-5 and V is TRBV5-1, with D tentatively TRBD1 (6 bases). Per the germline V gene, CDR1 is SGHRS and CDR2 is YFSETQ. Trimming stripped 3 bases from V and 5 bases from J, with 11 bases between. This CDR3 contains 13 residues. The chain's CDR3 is CASSSTGMETQYF. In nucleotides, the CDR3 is TGCGCCAGCAGCTCAACAGGGATGGAGACCCAGTACTTC.

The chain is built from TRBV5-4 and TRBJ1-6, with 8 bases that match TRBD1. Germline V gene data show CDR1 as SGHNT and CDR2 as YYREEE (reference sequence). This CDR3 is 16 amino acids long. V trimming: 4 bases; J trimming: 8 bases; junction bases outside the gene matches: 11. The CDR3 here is CASSVGTGRSDSPLHF. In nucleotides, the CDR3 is TGTGCCAGCAGCGTAGGGACAGGCCGTTCGGATTCACCCCTCCACTTT.

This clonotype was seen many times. CDR3 sequence: CASSLVLGAGTEAFF. The CDR3 coding sequence is TGTGCCAGCAGTTTAGTTCTGGGGGCTGGGACTGAAGCTTTCTTT. The J gene is TRBJ1-1, the V gene TRBV27; D is perhaps TRBD1 (6 bases). The germline V gene has CDR1 MNHEY and CDR2 SMNVEV (reference sequence). This CDR3 is built from 15 residues. Trimming shortened V by 2 bases and J by 5 bases, and 15 bases separated the two germline ends.

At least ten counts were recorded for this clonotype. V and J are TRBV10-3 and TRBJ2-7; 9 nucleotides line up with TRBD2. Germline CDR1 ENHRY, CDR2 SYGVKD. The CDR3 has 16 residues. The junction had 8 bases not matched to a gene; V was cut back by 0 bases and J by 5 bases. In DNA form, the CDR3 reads TGTGCCATCAGTGAGTCTGTAGCGGGAGTTGTCGACGAGCAGTACTTC. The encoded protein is CAISESVAGVVDEQYF.

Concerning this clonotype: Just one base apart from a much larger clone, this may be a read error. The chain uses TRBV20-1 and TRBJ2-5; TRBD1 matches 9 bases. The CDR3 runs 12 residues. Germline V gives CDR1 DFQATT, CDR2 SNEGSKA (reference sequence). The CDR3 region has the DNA TGCAGTGTACGGACAGGGGAAGAGACCCGGTACTTC. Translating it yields CSVRTGEETRYF.

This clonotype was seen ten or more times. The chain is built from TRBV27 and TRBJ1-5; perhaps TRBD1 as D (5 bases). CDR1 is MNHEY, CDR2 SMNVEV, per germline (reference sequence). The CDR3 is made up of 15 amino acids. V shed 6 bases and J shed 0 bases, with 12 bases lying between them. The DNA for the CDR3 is TGTGCCAGCAGCCCCCAGGGTTATAGCAATCAGCCCCAGCATTTT. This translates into CASSPQGYSNQPQHF.

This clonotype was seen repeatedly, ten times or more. This chain's CDR3 is CATSSRQGGTYEQYF. The CDR3 DNA follows: TGTGCCACCAGCAGTAGACAGGGGGGAACCTACGAGCAGTACTTC. The genes are TRBV15 and TRBJ2-7, with TRBD1 matching 9 bases. Germline CDR1 and CDR2: LNHNV and YYDKDF (reference sequence). The trim removed 3 bases at V and 2 bases at J, leaving 5 bases unmatched. The CDR3 is 15 residues long.

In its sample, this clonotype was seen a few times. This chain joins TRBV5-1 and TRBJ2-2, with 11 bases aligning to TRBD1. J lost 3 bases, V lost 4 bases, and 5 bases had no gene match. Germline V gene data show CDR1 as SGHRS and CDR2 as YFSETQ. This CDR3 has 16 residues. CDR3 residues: CASSPGQGAYTGELFF. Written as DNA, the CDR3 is TGCGCCAGCAGCCCCGGACAGGGGGCTTACACCGGGGAGCTGTTTTTT.

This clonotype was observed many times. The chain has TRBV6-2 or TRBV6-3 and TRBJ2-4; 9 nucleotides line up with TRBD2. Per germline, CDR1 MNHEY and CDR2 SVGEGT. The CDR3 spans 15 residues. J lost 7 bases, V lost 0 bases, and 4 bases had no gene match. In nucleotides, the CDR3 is TGTGCCAGCAGTTACTCGTCCAGCGGGGGGAACATTCAGTACTTC. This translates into CASSYSSSGGNIQYF.

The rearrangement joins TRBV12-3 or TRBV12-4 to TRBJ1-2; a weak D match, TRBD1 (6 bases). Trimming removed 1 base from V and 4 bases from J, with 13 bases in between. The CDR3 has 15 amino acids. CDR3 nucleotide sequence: TGTGCCAGCAGTTTAGTATCTACAGGGTCCTATGGCTACACCTTC. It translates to CASSLVSTGSYGYTF.

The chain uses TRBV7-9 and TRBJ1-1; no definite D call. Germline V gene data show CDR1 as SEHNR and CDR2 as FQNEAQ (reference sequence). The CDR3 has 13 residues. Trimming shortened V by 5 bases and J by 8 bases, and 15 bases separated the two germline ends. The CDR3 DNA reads TGTGCCAGCAGCGTCCTGGAAGGGAGGGAAGCTTTCTTT. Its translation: CASSVLEGREAFF.

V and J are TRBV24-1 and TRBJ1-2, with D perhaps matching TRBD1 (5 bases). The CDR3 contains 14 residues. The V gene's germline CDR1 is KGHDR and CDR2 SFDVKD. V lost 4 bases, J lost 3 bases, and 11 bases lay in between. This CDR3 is CATSEGPSDYGYTF. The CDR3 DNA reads TGTGCCACCAGTGAGGGGCCGAGTGACTATGGCTACACCTTC.

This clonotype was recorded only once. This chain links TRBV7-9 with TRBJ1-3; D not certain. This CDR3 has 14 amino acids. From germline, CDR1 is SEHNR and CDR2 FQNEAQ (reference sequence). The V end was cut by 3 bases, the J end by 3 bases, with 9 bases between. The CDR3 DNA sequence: TGTGCCAGCAGCTTCCCAAGAGTTGGAAACACCATATATTTT. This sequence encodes CASSFPRVGNTIYF. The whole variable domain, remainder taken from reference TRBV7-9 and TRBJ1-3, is DTGVSQNPRHKITKRGQNVTFRCDPISEHNRLYWYRQTLGQGPEFLTYFQNEAQLEKSRLLSDRFSAERPKGSFSTLEIQRTEQGDSAMYLCASSFPRVGNTIYFGEGSWLTVV.

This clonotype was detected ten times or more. The CDR3, as DNA: TGCAGTGCTGTGGACAGTAGCAATCAGCCCCAGCATTTT. Its protein product is CSAVDSSNQPQHF. The chain has TRBV20-1 and TRBJ1-5; TRBD1 might be the D (6 bases). The CDR3 runs to 13 residues. V was clipped by 5 bases and J by 0 bases, with 8 bases between them. The V gene's germline CDR1 is DFQATT and CDR2 SNEGSKA (reference sequence).